The rows below give T cell receptor beta chains drawn from one sample of a study of blood T cell repertoires in COVID-19. The assay was immunoSEQ multiplex PCR, and TCRdb's table has in-frame clones only and misses some. The sample holds some 500,000 clones, less than 90% seen once. The sample taken for sequencing was peripheral blood. These receptors originate from a woman between 50 and 59 years old with COVID-19, enrolled during active disease. CDR3s include the opening cysteine and the closing phenylalanine or tryptophan. The order of the fields is clone size, D gene, V gene, J gene, CDR3 protein, CDR3 DNA. D genes are given only for firm matches. Where a row states a size, it is once, few, many or the class of an expanded clone; other rows omit it.

clone_size: -; d_call: -; v_call: TRBV9; j_call: TRBJ2-7; cdr3_aa: CASSGSSYEQYF; cdr3_nt: TGTGCCAGCAGCGGGAGCTCCTACGAGCAGTACTTC
clone_size: -; d_call: -; v_call: TRBV7-2; j_call: TRBJ2-1; cdr3_aa: CASRPPGLHNNEQFF; cdr3_nt: TGTGCCAGCAGACCCCCGGGACTGCATAACAATGAGCAGTTCTTC
clone_size: -; d_call: TRBD1; v_call: TRBV11-3; j_call: TRBJ1-1; cdr3_aa: CASSLGGQYTEAFF; cdr3_nt: TGTGCCAGCAGCTTAGGGGGACAGTACACTGAAGCTTTCTTT
clone_size: -; d_call: TRBD1; v_call: TRBV2; j_call: TRBJ2-1; cdr3_aa: CASSPKPFDRGKFF; cdr3_nt: TGTGCCAGCAGCCCCAAGCCCTTCGACAGGGGAAAGTTCTTC
clone_size: -; d_call: TRBD1; v_call: TRBV13; j_call: TRBJ1-3; cdr3_aa: CASSLVPPGQPRPGNTIYF; cdr3_nt: TGTGCCAGCAGCTTAGTCCCCCCGGGACAGCCAAGACCTGGAAACACCATATATTTT
clone_size: -; d_call: TRBD1; v_call: TRBV11-2; j_call: TRBJ1-3; cdr3_aa: CASSLGYRGISGNTIYF; cdr3_nt: TGTGCCAGCAGCTTAGGGTACAGGGGGATCTCTGGAAACACCATATATTTT
clone_size: -; d_call: TRBD2; v_call: TRBV7-9; j_call: TRBJ2-7; cdr3_aa: CASSLYGGAAMTYEQYF; cdr3_nt: TGTGCCAGCAGCCTCTACGGGGGGGCCGCCATGACCTACGAGCAGTACTTC
clone_size: once; d_call: -; v_call: TRBV27; j_call: TRBJ1-2; cdr3_aa: CASRGQGRVGGYTF; cdr3_nt: TGTGCCAGCAGGGGGCAGGGTCGCGTAGGGGGCTACACCTTC
clone_size: -; d_call: TRBD2; v_call: TRBV18; j_call: TRBJ2-1; cdr3_aa: CASSRRSGVSSYNEQFF; cdr3_nt: TGTGCCAGCTCACGAAGGAGCGGGGTAAGCTCCTACAATGAGCAGTTCTTC
clone_size: -; d_call: TRBD1; v_call: TRBV9; j_call: TRBJ2-3; cdr3_aa: CASSDLGTGLDTQYF; cdr3_nt: TGTGCCAGCAGCGACCTCGGGACAGGGTTGGATACGCAGTATTTT
clone_size: -; d_call: TRBD2; v_call: TRBV6-5; j_call: TRBJ2-1; cdr3_aa: CASSRSGGVVNEQFF; cdr3_nt: TGTGCCAGCAGTCGTAGCGGGGGGGTGGTCAATGAGCAGTTCTTC
clone_size: -; d_call: TRBD2; v_call: TRBV30; j_call: TRBJ2-3; cdr3_aa: CACSYLGLGTEYF; cdr3_nt: TGTGCCTGTTCTTACCTGGGACTAGGGACGGAGTATTTT
clone_size: -; d_call: -; v_call: TRBV7-9; j_call: TRBJ1-4; cdr3_aa: CASSFGNEKLFF; cdr3_nt: TGTGCCAGCAGCTTTGGCAATGAAAAACTGTTTTTT
clone_size: -; d_call: -; v_call: TRBV2; j_call: TRBJ1-1; cdr3_aa: CASRTGYGTEAFF; cdr3_nt: TGTGCCAGCAGGACGGGTTACGGGACTGAAGCTTTCTTT
clone_size: -; d_call: TRBD1; v_call: TRBV28; j_call: TRBJ2-5; cdr3_aa: CASSRPGQGYDETQYF; cdr3_nt: TGTGCCAGCAGCCGCCCGGGACAGGGGTACGACGAGACCCAGTACTTC
clone_size: -; d_call: -; v_call: TRBV2; j_call: TRBJ2-7; cdr3_aa: CASTADSYSYEQYF; cdr3_nt: TGTGCCAGCACCGCGGACAGCTACTCCTACGAGCAGTACTTC
clone_size: once; d_call: TRBD2; v_call: TRBV24-1; j_call: TRBJ2-1; cdr3_aa: CATSDSKTLAGSSSNEQFF; cdr3_nt: TGTGCCACCAGTGATTCGAAAACTCTAGCGGGTTCGTCATCCAATGAGCAGTTCTTC
clone_size: -; d_call: -; v_call: TRBV5-6; j_call: TRBJ2-3; cdr3_aa: CASSFMLAGDTQYF; cdr3_nt: TGTGCCAGCAGCTTTATGCTAGCCGGGGATACGCAGTATTTT
clone_size: -; d_call: -; v_call: TRBV24-1; j_call: TRBJ1-2; cdr3_aa: CATSDIQGRGYTF; cdr3_nt: TGTGCCACCAGTGATATACAGGGACGCGGCTACACCTTC
clone_size: -; d_call: -; v_call: TRBV6-5; j_call: TRBJ2-3; cdr3_aa: CASSYSIRGDTQYF; cdr3_nt: TGTGCCAGCAGTTACTCTATAAGGGGAGATACGCAGTATTTT
clone_size: -; d_call: TRBD1; v_call: TRBV30; j_call: TRBJ1-3; cdr3_aa: CAWSGTVGNTIYF; cdr3_nt: TGTGCCTGGAGCGGGACAGTTGGAAACACCATATATTTT
clone_size: -; d_call: TRBD2; v_call: TRBV18; j_call: TRBJ2-1; cdr3_aa: CASSPRSGGYNEQFF; cdr3_nt: TGTGCCAGCTCACCACGTAGCGGGGGATACAATGAGCAGTTCTTC
clone_size: -; d_call: TRBD2; v_call: TRBV7-2; j_call: TRBJ2-3; cdr3_aa: CASTFTSGGEYTQYF; cdr3_nt: TGTGCCAGCACCTTCACTAGCGGGGGGGAATATACGCAGTATTTT
clone_size: once; d_call: -; v_call: TRBV9; j_call: TRBJ2-5; cdr3_aa: CASSVEGVGETQYF; cdr3_nt: TGTGCCAGCAGCGTTGAAGGGGTCGGAGAGACCCAGTACTTC
clone_size: -; d_call: TRBD1; v_call: TRBV4-2; j_call: TRBJ2-7; cdr3_aa: CASSQEAETGGYEQYF; cdr3_nt: TGTGCCAGCAGCCAAGAGGCAGAGACAGGGGGATACGAGCAGTACTTC
clone_size: -; d_call: -; v_call: TRBV19; j_call: TRBJ2-5; cdr3_aa: CATKEDPGQETQYF; cdr3_nt: TGTGCCACCAAGGAGGACCCGGGGCAAGAGACCCAGTACTTC
clone_size: -; d_call: -; v_call: TRBV27; j_call: TRBJ1-2; cdr3_aa: CASKAWGDGYTF; cdr3_nt: TGTGCCAGCAAGGCATGGGGGGACGGCTACACCTTC
clone_size: -; d_call: TRBD1; v_call: TRBV2; j_call: TRBJ1-6; cdr3_aa: CASSLDREVSPLHF; cdr3_nt: TGTGCCAGCAGTCTAGACAGGGAGGTTTCACCCCTCCACTTT
clone_size: many; d_call: -; v_call: TRBV3-1/TRBV3-2; j_call: TRBJ2-7; cdr3_aa: CASGSGYEQYF; cdr3_nt: TGTGCCAGCGGGTCGGGCTACGAGCAGTACTTC
clone_size: -; d_call: -; v_call: TRBV30; j_call: TRBJ1-1; cdr3_aa: CAWSLLELNTEAFF; cdr3_nt: TGTGCCTGGAGTCTTCTCGAGCTGAACACTGAAGCTTTCTTT
clone_size: -; d_call: -; v_call: TRBV2; j_call: TRBJ2-5; cdr3_aa: CASSASRGQETQYF; cdr3_nt: TGTGCCAGCAGTGCGAGTCGGGGGCAAGAGACCCAGTACTTC
clone_size: -; d_call: -; v_call: TRBV6-2/TRBV6-3; j_call: TRBJ2-7; cdr3_aa: CASSVREQPEQYF; cdr3_nt: TGTGCCAGCAGCGTGAGGGAACAACCCGAGCAGTACTTC
clone_size: once; d_call: TRBD1; v_call: TRBV2; j_call: TRBJ1-4; cdr3_aa: CAEGPGQGETNEKLFF; cdr3_nt: TGTGCCGAAGGGCCGGGACAGGGGGAAACTAATGAAAAACTGTTTTTT
clone_size: -; d_call: TRBD1; v_call: TRBV27; j_call: TRBJ2-7; cdr3_aa: CASSLRTGTPYEQYF; cdr3_nt: TGTGCCAGCAGTTTAAGGACAGGGACCCCCTACGAGCAGTACTTC
clone_size: -; d_call: -; v_call: TRBV28; j_call: TRBJ2-7; cdr3_aa: CASSSVGGEQYF; cdr3_nt: TGTGCCAGCAGTTCAGTCGGGGGAGAGCAGTACTTC
clone_size: -; d_call: -; v_call: TRBV5-1; j_call: TRBJ1-2; cdr3_aa: CASSPLSQGLGLNYGYTF; cdr3_nt: TGCGCCAGCAGCCCCCTTTCTCAGGGGCTAGGATTAAACTATGGCTACACCTTC
clone_size: once; d_call: TRBD1; v_call: TRBV11-2; j_call: TRBJ1-2; cdr3_aa: CASSWDRGGYTF; cdr3_nt: TGTGCCAGCAGCTGGGACAGGGGTGGCTACACCTTC
clone_size: -; d_call: -; v_call: TRBV5-4; j_call: TRBJ2-6; cdr3_aa: CASSARTTGANVLTF; cdr3_nt: TGTGCCAGCAGCGCCAGGACTACTGGGGCCAACGTCCTGACTTTC
clone_size: -; d_call: -; v_call: TRBV5-5; j_call: TRBJ2-3; cdr3_aa: CASSLAALEADTQYF; cdr3_nt: TGTGCCAGCAGCTTGGCAGCGCTGGAGGCAGATACGCAGTATTTT
clone_size: once; d_call: TRBD1; v_call: TRBV5-5; j_call: TRBJ1-2; cdr3_aa: CASSTRTGGDYGYTF; cdr3_nt: TGTGCCAGCTCGACCCGGACAGGGGGTGACTATGGCTACACCTTC
clone_size: -; d_call: -; v_call: TRBV30; j_call: TRBJ1-1; cdr3_aa: CAWSGAAGRMNTEAFF; cdr3_nt: TGTGCCTGGAGTGGGGCCGCGGGTAGGATGAACACTGAAGCTTTCTTT